This T cell receptor beta chain was captured in a study of radiotherapy plus CTLA-4 blockade in lung cancer. Turning to the study itself: For less than 20% of patients, objective responses occurred, and approximately 30% had disease control.

Looked up from germline, CDR1 is ENHRY and CDR2 is SYGVKD. CDR3 length: 16 residues. Germline trimming cut 3 bases from V and 1 base from J; bases unmatched to any gene: 5. Patients with chemo-refractory metastatic non-small-cell lung cancer received focal radiation plus CTLA-4 blockade with ipilimumab. Study-wide results and caveats: The authors reported that early blood T cell clone dynamics, with interferon-beta, best predicted response. Blood-borne expansion of tumor-derived TCR clones followed radiotherapy plus ipilimumab.

Some clones are missing from TCRdb's copy, which holds only in-frame ones; the method was immunoSEQ multiplex PCR. The data show about 97,000 clones, with about four fifths seen just once and around 2.8% held by the top ten. Worth noting for this clone: The antigen remains undetermined.

The material sequenced was peripheral blood, taken from a patient treated with radiotherapy plus ipilimumab. The chain uses TRBV10-3 and TRBJ2-7; 11 bases fit TRBD2. This sequence was found in a human donor with non-small cell lung cancer who had a partial response to radiotherapy plus ipilimumab. Some clones in this sample may be carry-over from other donors' samples. The CDR3 DNA reads as TGTGCCATCAGTGACGCTACTAGCGGGGGTTCCTACGAGCAGTACTTC. Residues: CAISDATSGGSYEQYF.